This T cell receptor beta chain was retrieved from a study of blood T cell repertoires in COVID-19. Study at large: Acute-phase and convalescent COVID-19 samples originated in the United States, Italy and Spain.

Method: immunoSEQ multiplex PCR; TCRdb's copy keeps in-frame clones and lacks some. This repertoire shows about 190,000 clones, less than 90% found once; its top ten account for 1.1%. V dropped 5 bases and J dropped 1 base, with 12 bases sitting between them. The CDR3 runs 15 residues. CDR1 and CDR2 from the germline V gene are SGHAT and FQNNGV. This chain connects TRBV11-2 to TRBJ1-3, with D possibly TRBD1 on 6 matching bases. This clonotype was obtained from a man in his thirties or forties with acute or convalescent COVID-19. The specimen sequenced was peripheral blood. The CDR3 DNA sequence: TGTGCCAGCAGCCCTAGTGGACAGTCTGGAAACACCATATATTTT. Translation: CASSPSGQSGNTIYF.